A single sample is the source of the 11 T cell receptor beta chains below, sequenced in a study of T cell changes during pregnancy in multiple sclerosis. Clones were read by immunoSEQ multiplex PCR, and TCRdb kept only the in-frame ones, dropping some. The repertoire includes tens of thousands of clones, about 93% of them detected once, and about 1.6% sits in the top ten. The sample here was peripheral blood, taken after pregnancy. The receptors stem from a female donor in good health, enrolled as a control in a pregnancy study.

The rearrangement links TRBV19 to TRBJ1-1; D uncertain. Trimming took off 3 bases at V and 5 bases at J, with 13 bases between the two ends. The CDR3 extends over 14 amino acids. Looked up from germline, CDR1 is LNHDA and CDR2 is SQIVND (reference sequence). CDR3 sequence reads: CASSIPGSWTEAFF. CDR3 bases: TGTGCCAGTAGTATCCCGGGGTCCTGGACTGAAGCTTTCTTT.

The gene calls are TRBV5-5 and TRBJ1-1, with D possibly matching TRBD1 (5 bases). The CDR3 contains 13 residues. The germline CDR1 and CDR2 sequences are SGHKS and YYEKEE (reference sequence). V shed 2 bases and J shed 7 bases, with 12 bases lying between them. The CDR3, as DNA: TGTGCCAGCAGCTTCCTGACAGCTGGTGAAGCTTTCTTT. Its protein product is CASSFLTAGEAFF.

The CDR3 coding sequence is TGTGCCAGCAGAGAAGGCTACGGAGCCTACACAGATACGCAGTATTTT. Protein: CASREGYGAYTDTQYF. The chain joins TRBV28 to TRBJ2-3; D uncertain. Trimming stripped 6 bases from V and 2 bases from J, with 18 bases between. The CDR3 consists of 16 residues. Germline CDR1 reads MDHEN; CDR2 reads SYDVKM.

The J gene is TRBJ2-7, the V gene TRBV27; tentative D call: TRBD1 (6 bases). The V gene's germline CDR1 is MNHEY and CDR2 SMNVEV (reference sequence). V gave up 6 bases and J gave up 3 bases, with 15 bases separating them. CDR3 length: 14 amino acids. CDR3 in DNA: TGTGCCAGCAGGCCGGACAGTGGATACTACGAGCAGTACTTC. Translating gives CASRPDSGYYEQYF.

The chain combines TRBV2 with TRBJ2-7; 9 positions agree with TRBD1. The CDR3 is 17 residues long. Germline CDR1 SNHLY, CDR2 FYNNEI. The V gene end was trimmed by 3 bases and the J gene end by 3 bases; junction bases not matched to a gene: 12. CDR3 sequence: CASSDVQGAIKYYEQYF. In nucleotides, the CDR3 is TGTGCCAGCAGTGACGTACAGGGGGCAATTAAATACTACGAGCAGTACTTC.

The chain recombines TRBV28 with TRBJ2-2, with D uncertain. The ends were cut back, 4 bases at V and 4 bases at J, with 13 bases in the middle. The germline V gene encodes CDR1 MDHEN and CDR2 SYDVKM. The CDR3 length is 15 residues. The CDR3 DNA follows: TGTGCCAGCAGTTCAAAACTCGTCCTCACCGGGGAGCTGTTTTTT. It is translated as CASSSKLVLTGELFF.

The chain combines TRBV7-9 with TRBJ2-1, with TRBD1 matching over 8 bases. Germline CDR1 SEHNR, CDR2 FQNEAQ (reference sequence). The CDR3 runs 14 residues. With 5 bases clipped from V and 8 bases from J, the junction kept 8 bases outside the gene matches. CDR3 sequence (DNA): TGTGCCAGCAGCCGAGCCGGACAGGGCGATGAGCAGTTCTTC. The encoded protein is CASSRAGQGDEQFF. The full variable domain, its missing parts supplied by reference TRBV7-9 and TRBJ2-1, is DTGVSQNPRHKITKRGQNVTFRCDPISEHNRLYWYRQTLGQGPEFLTYFQNEAQLEKSRLLSDRFSAERPKGSFSTLEIQRTEQGDSAMYLCASSRAGQGDEQFFGPGTRLTVL.

The chain recombines TRBV4-1 with TRBJ1-2; D is possibly TRBD1 (6 bases). In germline, CDR1 is MGHRA, CDR2 YSYEKL. V was shortened by 0 bases and J by 8 bases, with 19 bases between the two germline ends. This CDR3 contains 16 residues. The chain's CDR3 is CASSQDPDRKLYGYTF. CDR3 nucleotides: TGCGCCAGCAGCCAAGACCCTGACAGGAAACTATACGGCTACACCTTC.

The rearrangement uses TRBV15 and TRBJ2-2; 11 bases are a match to TRBD1. The CDR3 runs to 17 residues. The V segment lost 3 bases and the J segment 6 bases; nucleotides outside the gene matches: 9. Per the germline V gene, CDR1 is LNHNV and CDR2 is YYDKDF (reference sequence). Here the CDR3 reads CATSSGQGAFNAGELFF. Written as DNA, the CDR3 is TGTGCCACCAGCAGTGGACAGGGGGCCTTCAACGCCGGGGAGCTGTTTTTT.

Details on this clone: The identical CDR3 is also encoded by other nucleotide sequences in the sample. The chain uses TRBV5-1 and TRBJ2-7, with TRBD1 identical over 11 bases. This CDR3 is built from 14 residues. J was trimmed by 3 bases and V by 3 bases; bases with no gene match: 2. Germline V lookup: CDR1 SGHRS, CDR2 YFSETQ. DNA for the CDR3: TGCGCCAGCAGCTCGGGACAGGGGGGCTACGAGCAGTACTTC. Protein product: CASSSGQGGYEQYF.

The table lists this clone with a count of one. The gene calls are TRBV29-1 and TRBJ2-7; the match to TRBD1 covers 8 bases. V shed 7 bases and J 5 bases; nucleotides not matched to a gene: 7. This CDR3 region has 12 residues. The germline V gene encodes CDR1 SQVTM and CDR2 ANQGSEA. CDR3 sequence: CSGTGTGDEQYF. In DNA, the CDR3 is TGCAGCGGTACCGGGACAGGTGACGAGCAGTACTTC.